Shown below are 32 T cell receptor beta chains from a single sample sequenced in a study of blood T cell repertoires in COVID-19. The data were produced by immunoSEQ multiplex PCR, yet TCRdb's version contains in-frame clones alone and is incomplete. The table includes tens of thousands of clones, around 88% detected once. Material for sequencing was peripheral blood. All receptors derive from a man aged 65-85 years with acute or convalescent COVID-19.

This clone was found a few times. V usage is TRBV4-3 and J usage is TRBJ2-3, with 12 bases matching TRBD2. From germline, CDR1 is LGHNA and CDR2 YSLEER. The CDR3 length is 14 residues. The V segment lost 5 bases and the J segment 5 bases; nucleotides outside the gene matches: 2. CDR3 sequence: CASSMGLAGDTQYF. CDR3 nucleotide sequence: TGCGCCAGCAGCATGGGACTAGCGGGAGATACGCAGTATTTT.

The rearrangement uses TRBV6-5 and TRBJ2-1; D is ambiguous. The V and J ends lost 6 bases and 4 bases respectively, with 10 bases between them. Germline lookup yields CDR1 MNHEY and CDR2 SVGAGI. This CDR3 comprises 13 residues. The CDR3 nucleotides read TGTGCCAGCAGGCGCGACAATTACAATGAGCAGTTCTTC. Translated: CASRRDNYNEQFF.

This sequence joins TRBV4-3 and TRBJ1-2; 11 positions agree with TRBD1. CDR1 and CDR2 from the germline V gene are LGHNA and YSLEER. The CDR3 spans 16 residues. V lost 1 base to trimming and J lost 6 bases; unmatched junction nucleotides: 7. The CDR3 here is CASSQGTGGNVDGYTF. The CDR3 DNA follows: TGCGCCAGCAGCCAAGGGACAGGGGGCAATGTGGATGGCTACACCTTC.

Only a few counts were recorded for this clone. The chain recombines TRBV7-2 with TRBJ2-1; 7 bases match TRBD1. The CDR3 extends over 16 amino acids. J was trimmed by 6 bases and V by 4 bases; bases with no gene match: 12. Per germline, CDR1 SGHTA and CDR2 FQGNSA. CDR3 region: CASSYLQGSLGNEQFF. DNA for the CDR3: TGTGCCAGCAGCTACCTACAGGGGTCCCTGGGCAATGAGCAGTTCTTC. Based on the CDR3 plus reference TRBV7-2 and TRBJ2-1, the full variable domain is GAGVSQSPSNKVTEKGKDVELRCDPISGHTALYWYRQSLGQGLEFLIYFQGNSAPDKSGLPSDRFSAERTGGSVSTLTIQRTQQEDSAVYLCASSYLQGSLGNEQFFGPGTRLTVL.

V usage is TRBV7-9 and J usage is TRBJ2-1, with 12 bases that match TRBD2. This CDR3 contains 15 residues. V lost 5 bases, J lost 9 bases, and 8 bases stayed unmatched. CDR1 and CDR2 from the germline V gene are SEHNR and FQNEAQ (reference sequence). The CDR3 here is CASSHDLAGGIEQFF. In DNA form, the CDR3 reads TGTGCCAGCAGCCATGACCTAGCGGGAGGGATTGAGCAGTTCTTC.

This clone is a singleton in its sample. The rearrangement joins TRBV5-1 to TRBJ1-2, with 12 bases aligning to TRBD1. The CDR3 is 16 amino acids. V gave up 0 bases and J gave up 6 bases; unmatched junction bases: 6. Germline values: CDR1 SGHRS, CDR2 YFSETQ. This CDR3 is CASSLGGQGAINGYTF. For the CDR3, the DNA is TGCGCCAGCAGCTTGGGGGGACAGGGGGCCATTAATGGCTACACCTTC.

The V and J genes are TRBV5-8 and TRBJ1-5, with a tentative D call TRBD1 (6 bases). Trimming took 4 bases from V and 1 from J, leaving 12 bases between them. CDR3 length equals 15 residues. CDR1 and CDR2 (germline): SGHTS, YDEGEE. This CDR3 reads CASSVRTASNQPQHF. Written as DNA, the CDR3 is TGTGCCAGCAGCGTCAGGACAGCAAGCAATCAGCCCCAGCATTTT.

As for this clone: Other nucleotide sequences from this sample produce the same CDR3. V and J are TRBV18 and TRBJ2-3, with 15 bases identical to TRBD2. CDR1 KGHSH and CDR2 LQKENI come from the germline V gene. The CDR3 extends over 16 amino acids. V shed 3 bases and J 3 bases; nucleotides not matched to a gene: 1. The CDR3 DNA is TGTGCCAGCTCACCCGGGACTAGCGGGAGGACAGATACGCAGTATTTT. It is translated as CASSPGTSGRTDTQYF.

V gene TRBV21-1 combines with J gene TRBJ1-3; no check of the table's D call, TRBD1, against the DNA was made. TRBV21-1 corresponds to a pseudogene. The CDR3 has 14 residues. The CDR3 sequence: CAWDRGKRSNTIYF. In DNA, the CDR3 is TGTGCCTGGGACAGGGGAAAACGGTCGAACACCATATATTTT.

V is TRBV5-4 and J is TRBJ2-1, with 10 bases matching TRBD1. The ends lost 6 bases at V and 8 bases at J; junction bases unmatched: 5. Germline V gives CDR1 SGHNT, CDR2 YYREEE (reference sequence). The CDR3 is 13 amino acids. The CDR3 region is CASTWTGGDEQFF. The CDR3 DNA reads TGTGCCAGCACCTGGACAGGGGGAGATGAGCAGTTCTTC.

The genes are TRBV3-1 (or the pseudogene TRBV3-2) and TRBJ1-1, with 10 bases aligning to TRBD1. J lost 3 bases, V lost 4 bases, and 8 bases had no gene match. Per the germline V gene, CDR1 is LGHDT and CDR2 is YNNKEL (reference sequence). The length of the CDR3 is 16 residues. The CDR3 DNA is TGTGCCAGCAGCCCTATAGGACAGGGGGAGGACACTGAAGCTTTCTTT. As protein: CASSPIGQGEDTEAFF.

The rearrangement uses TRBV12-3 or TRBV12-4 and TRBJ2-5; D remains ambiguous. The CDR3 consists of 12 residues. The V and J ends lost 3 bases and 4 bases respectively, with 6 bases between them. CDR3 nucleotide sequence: TGTGCCAGCAGTTTTGGCCCAGAGACCCAGTACTTC. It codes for CASSFGPETQYF.

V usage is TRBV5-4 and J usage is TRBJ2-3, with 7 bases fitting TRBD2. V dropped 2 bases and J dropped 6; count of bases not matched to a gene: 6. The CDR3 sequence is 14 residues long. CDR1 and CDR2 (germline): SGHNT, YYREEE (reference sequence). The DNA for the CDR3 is TGTGCCAGCAGCTTCGGACTAGAGCCCGATACGCAGTATTTT. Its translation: CASSFGLEPDTQYF. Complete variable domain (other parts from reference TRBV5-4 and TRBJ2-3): ETGVTQSPTHLIKTRGQQVTLRCSSQSGHNTVSWYQQALGQGPQFIFQYYREEENGRGNFPPRFSGLQFPNYSSELNVNALELDDSALYLCASSFGLEPDTQYFGPGTRLTVL.

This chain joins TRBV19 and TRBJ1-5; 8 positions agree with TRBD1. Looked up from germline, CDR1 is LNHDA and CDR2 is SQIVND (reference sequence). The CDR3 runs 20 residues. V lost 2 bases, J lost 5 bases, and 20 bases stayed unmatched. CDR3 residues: CASSILPGQGWVGVYQPQHF. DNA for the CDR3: TGTGCCAGTAGTATACTACCCGGACAGGGTTGGGTTGGGGTCTATCAGCCCCAGCATTTT.

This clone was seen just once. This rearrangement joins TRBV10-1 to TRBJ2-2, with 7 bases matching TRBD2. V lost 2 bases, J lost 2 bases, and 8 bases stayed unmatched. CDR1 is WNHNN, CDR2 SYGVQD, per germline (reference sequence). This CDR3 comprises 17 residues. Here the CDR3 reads CASSEGVAGLNTGELFF. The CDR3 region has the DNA TGCGCCAGCAGTGAGGGGGTAGCGGGCCTAAACACCGGGGAGCTGTTTTTT.

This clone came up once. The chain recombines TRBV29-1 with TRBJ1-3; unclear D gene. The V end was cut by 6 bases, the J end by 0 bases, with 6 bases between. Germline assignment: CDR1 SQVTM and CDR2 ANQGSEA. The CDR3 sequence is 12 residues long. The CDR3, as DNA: TGCAGCGTCACTTACTCTGGAAACACCATATATTTT. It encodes CSVTYSGNTIYF.

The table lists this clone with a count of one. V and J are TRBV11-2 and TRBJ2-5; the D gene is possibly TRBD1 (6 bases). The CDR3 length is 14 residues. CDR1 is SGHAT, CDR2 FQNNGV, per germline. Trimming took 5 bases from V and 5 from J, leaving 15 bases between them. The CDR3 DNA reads TGTGCCAGCAGCGTAGGAACAGGGCGGGAGACCCAGTACTTC. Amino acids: CASSVGTGRETQYF.

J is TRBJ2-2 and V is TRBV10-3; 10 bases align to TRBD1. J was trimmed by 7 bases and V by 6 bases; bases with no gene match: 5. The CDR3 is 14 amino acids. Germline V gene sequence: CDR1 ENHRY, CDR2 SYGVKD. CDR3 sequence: CAIRPGQGIGELFF. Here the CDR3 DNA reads TGTGCCATCAGGCCGGGACAGGGGATCGGGGAGCTGTTTTTT.

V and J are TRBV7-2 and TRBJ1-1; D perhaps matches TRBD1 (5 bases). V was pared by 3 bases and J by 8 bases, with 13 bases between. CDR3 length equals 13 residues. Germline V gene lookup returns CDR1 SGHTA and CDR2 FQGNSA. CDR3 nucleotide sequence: TGTGCCAGCAGCTTCAACGGAGCAGGGGAAGCTTTCTTT. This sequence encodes CASSFNGAGEAFF.

CDR3 in amino acids: CASSLAPGDQPQHF. CDR3 nucleotides: TGTGCCAGCAGCTTAGCGCCGGGGGATCAGCCCCAGCATTTT. This chain joins TRBV7-2 and TRBJ1-5, with a weak D call TRBD1 (5 bases). Germline-derived CDR1 and CDR2 are SGHTA and FQGNSA. The CDR3 consists of 14 residues. Trimming removed 0 bases from V and 5 bases from J, with 8 bases in between.

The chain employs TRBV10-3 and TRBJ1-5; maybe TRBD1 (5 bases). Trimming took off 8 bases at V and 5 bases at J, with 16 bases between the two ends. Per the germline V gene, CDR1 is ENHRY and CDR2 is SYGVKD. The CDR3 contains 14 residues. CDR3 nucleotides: TGTGCCATCCAGAAGTCCGGGGGGGATCAGCCCCAGCATTTT. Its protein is CAIQKSGGDQPQHF.

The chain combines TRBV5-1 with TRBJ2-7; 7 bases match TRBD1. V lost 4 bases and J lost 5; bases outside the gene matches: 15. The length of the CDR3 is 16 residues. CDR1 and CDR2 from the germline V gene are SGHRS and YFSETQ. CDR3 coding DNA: TGCGCCAGCAGCGTAGGGTTGAGGGACAGTATAAACGAGCAGTACTTC. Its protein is CASSVGLRDSINEQYF.

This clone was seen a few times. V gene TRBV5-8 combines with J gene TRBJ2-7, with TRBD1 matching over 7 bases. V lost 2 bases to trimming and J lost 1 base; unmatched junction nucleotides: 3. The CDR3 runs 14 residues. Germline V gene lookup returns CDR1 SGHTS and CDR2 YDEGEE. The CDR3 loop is CASSFDRASYEQYF. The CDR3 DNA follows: TGTGCCAGCAGCTTCGACAGGGCATCCTACGAGCAGTACTTC.

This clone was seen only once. CDR3 sequence reads: CASRSQRTGGYNEQFF. The CDR3 region has the DNA TGTGCCAGCAGGTCCCAAAGGACAGGGGGGTACAATGAGCAGTTCTTC. This chain links TRBV28 with TRBJ2-1, with 10 bases matching TRBD1. Germline V gene sequence: CDR1 MDHEN, CDR2 SYDVKM. The J segment lost 4 bases and the V segment lost 6 bases, leaving 9 bases of the junction unmatched. The CDR3 extends over 16 amino acids.

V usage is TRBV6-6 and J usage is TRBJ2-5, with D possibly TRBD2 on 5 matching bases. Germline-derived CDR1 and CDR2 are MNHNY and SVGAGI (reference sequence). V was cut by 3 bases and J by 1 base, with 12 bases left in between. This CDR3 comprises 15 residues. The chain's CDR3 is CASSYGRGFQETQYF. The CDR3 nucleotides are TGTGCCAGCAGTTATGGACGGGGTTTCCAAGAGACCCAGTACTTC.

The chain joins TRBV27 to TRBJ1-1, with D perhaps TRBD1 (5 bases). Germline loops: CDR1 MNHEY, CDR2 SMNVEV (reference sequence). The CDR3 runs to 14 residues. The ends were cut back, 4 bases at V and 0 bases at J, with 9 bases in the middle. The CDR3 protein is CASSSDSLNTEAFF. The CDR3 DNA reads TGTGCCAGCAGTTCCGACAGTCTGAACACTGAAGCTTTCTTT.

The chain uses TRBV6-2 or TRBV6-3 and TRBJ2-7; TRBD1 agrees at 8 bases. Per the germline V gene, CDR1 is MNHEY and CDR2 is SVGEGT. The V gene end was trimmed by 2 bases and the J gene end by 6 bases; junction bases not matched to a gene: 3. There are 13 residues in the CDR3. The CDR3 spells CASSYQGAREQYF. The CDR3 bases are TGTGCCAGCAGTTACCAGGGGGCTCGCGAGCAGTACTTC.

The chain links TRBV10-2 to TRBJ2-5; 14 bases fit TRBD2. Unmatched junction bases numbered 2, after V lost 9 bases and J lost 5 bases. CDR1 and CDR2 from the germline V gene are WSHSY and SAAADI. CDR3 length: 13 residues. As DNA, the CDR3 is TGCGCCAGTAGGACTAGCGGGGGGGAGACCCAGTACTTC. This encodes CASRTSGGETQYF.

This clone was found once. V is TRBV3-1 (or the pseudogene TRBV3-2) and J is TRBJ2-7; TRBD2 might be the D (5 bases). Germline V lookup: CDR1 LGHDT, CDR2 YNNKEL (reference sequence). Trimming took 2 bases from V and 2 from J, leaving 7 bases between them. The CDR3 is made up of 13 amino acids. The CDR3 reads CASSQRGPYEQYF. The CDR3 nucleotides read TGTGCCAGCAGCCAACGAGGGCCCTACGAGCAGTACTTC.

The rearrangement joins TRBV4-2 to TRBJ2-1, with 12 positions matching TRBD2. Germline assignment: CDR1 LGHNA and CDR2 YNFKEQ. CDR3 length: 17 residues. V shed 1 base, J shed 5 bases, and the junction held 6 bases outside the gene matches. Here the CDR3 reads CASSQGTSGTLDNEQFF. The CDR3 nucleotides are TGTGCCAGCAGCCAAGGGACTAGCGGGACCCTCGACAATGAGCAGTTCTTC.

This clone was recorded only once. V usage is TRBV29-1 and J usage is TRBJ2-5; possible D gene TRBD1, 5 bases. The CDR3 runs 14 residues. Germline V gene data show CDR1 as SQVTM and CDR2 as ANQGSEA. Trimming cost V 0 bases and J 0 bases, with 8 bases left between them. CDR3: CSVEDRAYQETQYF. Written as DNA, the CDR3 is TGCAGCGTTGAAGACAGGGCTTACCAAGAGACCCAGTACTTC. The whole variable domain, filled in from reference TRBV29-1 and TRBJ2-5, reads SAVISQKPSRDICQRGTSLTIQCQVDSQVTMMFWYRQQPGQSLTLIATANQGSEATYESGFVIDKFPISRPNLTFSTLTVSNMSPEDSSIYLCSVEDRAYQETQYFGPGTRLLVL.

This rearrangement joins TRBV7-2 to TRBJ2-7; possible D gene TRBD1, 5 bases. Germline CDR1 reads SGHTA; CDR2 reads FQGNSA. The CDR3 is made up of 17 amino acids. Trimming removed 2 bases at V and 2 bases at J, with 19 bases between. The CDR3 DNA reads TGTGCCAGCAGCTTAAGCCCCTGGGGTGACAGACCCTACGAGCAGTACTTC. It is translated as CASSLSPWGDRPYEQYF.